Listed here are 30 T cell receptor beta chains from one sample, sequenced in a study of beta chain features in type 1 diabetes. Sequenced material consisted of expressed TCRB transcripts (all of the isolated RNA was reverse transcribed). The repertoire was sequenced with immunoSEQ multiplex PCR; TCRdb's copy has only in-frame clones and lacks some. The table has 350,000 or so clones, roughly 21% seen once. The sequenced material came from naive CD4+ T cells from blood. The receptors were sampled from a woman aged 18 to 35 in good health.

CDR3 amino acids: CAARGITDTQYF. CDR3 nucleotides: TGTGCCGCGAGGGGGATCACAGATACGCAGTATTTT. This chain connects TRBV28 to TRBJ2-3; D possibly corresponds to TRBD1 (6 bases). Trimming left V 11 bases short and J 2 bases short, with 11 bases between. This CDR3 region has 12 residues. CDR1 and CDR2 from the germline V gene are MDHEN and SYDVKM.

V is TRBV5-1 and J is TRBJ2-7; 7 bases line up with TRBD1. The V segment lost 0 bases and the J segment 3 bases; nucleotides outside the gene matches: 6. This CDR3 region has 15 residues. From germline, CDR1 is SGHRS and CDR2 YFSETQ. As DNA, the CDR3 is TGCGCCAGCAGCTTGGTTGCAGGGGGTGGCTACGAGCAGTACTTC. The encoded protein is CASSLVAGGGYEQYF.

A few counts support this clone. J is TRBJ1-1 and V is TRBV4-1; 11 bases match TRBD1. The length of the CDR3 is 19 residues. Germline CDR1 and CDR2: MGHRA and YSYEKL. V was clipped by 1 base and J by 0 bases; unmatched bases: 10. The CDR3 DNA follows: TGCGCCAGCAGCCAAGTGGTCAGAGGACAGGGGGCAATGAACACTGAAGCTTTCTTT. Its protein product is CASSQVVRGQGAMNTEAFF.

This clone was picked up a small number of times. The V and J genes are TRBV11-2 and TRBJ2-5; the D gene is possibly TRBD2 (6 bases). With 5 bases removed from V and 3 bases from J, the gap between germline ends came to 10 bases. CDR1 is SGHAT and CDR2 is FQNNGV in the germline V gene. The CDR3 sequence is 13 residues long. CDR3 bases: TGTGCCAGCAGCCCTCTAGCGAAAGAGACCCAGTACTTC. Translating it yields CASSPLAKETQYF.

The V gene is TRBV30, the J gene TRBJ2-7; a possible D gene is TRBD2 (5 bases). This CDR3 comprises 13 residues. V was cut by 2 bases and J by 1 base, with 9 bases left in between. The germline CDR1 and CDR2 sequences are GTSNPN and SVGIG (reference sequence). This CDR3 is CAWSLLASYEQYF. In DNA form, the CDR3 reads TGTGCCTGGAGTTTATTAGCGTCCTACGAGCAGTACTTC.

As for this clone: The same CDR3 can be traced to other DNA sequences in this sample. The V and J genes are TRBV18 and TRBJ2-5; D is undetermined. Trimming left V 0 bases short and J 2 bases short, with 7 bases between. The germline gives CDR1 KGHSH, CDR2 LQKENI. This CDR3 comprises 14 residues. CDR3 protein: CASSPPASQETQYF. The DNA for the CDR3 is TGTGCCAGCTCACCACCAGCGAGTCAAGAGACCCAGTACTTC.

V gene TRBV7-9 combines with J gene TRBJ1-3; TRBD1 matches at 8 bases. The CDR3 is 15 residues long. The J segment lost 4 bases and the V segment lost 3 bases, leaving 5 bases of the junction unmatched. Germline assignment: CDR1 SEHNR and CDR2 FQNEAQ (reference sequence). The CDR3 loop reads CASSLAGGFGNTIYF. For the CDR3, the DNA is TGTGCCAGCAGCTTGGCAGGGGGCTTCGGAAACACCATATATTTT.

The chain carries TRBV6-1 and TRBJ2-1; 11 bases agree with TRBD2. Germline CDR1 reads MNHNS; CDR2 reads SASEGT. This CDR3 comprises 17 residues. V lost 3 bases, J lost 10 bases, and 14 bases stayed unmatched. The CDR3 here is CASSERPGLAASEEQFF. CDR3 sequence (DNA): TGTGCCAGCAGTGAGAGACCGGGACTAGCGGCTTCGGAGGAGCAGTTCTTC.

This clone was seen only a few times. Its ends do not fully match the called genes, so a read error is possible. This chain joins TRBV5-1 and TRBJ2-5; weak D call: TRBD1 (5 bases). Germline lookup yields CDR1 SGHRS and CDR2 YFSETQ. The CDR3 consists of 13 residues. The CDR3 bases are TGCGCCAGCAGCCCAGGGAACCAAGGGACCCAGTACTTC. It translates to CASSPGNQGTQYF.

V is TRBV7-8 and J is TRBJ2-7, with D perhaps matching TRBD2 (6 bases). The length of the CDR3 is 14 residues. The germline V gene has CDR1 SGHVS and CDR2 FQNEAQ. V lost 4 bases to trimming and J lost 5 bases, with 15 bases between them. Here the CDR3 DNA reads TGTGCCAGCAGCTCTCGGTGGGGGGTCCACGAGCAGTACTTC. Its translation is CASSSRWGVHEQYF.

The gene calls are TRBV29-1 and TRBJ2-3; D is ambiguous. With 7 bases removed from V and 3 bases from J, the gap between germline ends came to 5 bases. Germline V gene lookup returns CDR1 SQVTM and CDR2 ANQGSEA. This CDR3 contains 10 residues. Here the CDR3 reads CSASTDTQYF. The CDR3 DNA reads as TGCAGCGCCTCTACAGATACGCAGTATTTT.

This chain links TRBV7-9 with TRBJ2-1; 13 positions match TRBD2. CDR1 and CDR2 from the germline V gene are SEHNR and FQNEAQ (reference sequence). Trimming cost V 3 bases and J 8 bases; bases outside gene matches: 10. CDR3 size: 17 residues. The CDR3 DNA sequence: TGTGCCAGCAGCTTCTCGCGCGGACTAGCGGGAGTTGATGAGCAGTTCTTC. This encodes CASSFSRGLAGVDEQFF.

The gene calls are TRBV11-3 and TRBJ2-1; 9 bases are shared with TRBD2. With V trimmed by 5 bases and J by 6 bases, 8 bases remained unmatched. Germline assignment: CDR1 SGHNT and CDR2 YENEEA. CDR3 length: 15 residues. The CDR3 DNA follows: TGTGCCAGCAGCCGCATAGCGGGAGTGGGCAATGAGCAGTTCTTC. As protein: CASSRIAGVGNEQFF. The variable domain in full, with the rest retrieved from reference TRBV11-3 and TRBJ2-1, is EAGVVQSPRYKIIEKKQPVAFWCNPISGHNTLYWYLQNLGQGPELLIRYENEEAVDDSQLPKDRFSAERLKGVDSTLKIQPAELGDSAVYLCASSRIAGVGNEQFFGPGTRLTVL.

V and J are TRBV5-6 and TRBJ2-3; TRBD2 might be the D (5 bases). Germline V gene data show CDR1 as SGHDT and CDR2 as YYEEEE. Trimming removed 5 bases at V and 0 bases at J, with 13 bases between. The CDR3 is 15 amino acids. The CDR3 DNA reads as TGTGCCAGCAGGCGAAGCGGATTCAGCACAGATACGCAGTATTTT. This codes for CASRRSGFSTDTQYF.

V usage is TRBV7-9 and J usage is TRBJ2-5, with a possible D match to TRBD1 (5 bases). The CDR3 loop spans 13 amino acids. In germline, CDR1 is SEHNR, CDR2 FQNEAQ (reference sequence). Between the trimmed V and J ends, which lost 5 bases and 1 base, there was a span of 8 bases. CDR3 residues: CASSRQPQETQYF. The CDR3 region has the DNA TGTGCCAGCAGCCGACAGCCCCAAGAGACCCAGTACTTC.

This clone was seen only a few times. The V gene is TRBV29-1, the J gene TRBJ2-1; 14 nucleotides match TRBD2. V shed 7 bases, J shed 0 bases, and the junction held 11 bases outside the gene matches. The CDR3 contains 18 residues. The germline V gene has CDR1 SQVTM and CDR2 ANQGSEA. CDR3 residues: CSGTPGLAGVSSYNEQFF. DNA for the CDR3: TGCAGCGGGACTCCGGGACTAGCGGGGGTCAGCTCCTACAATGAGCAGTTCTTC.

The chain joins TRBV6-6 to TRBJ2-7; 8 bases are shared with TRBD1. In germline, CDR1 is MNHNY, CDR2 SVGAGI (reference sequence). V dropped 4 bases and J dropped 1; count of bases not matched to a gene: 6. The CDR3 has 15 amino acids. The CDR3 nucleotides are TGTGCCAGCAGTTTAGGACAGGGAAGGTCCTACGAGCAGTACTTC. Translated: CASSLGQGRSYEQYF.

The DNA of the CDR3 is TGTGCCAGCAGCGTCAGGGGGGACCCGGAGGGGGCCAACGTCCTGACTTTC. The encoded protein is CASSVRGDPEGANVLTF. The V and J genes are TRBV9 and TRBJ2-6, with D possibly matching TRBD1 (7 bases). Between the trimmed V and J ends, which lost 2 bases and 4 bases, there was a span of 16 bases. The CDR3 is 17 amino acids. Germline CDR1 is SGDLS and CDR2 is YYNGEE.

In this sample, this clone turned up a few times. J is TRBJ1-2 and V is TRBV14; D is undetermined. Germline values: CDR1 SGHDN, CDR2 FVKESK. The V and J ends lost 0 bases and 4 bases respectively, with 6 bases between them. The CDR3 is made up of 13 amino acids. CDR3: CASSQDPSYGYTF. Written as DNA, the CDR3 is TGTGCCAGCAGCCAAGATCCCAGCTATGGCTACACCTTC.

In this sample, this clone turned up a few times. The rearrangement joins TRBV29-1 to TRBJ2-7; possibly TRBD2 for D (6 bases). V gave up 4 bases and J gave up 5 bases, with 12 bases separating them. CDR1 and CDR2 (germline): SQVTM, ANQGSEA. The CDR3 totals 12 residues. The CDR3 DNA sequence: TGCAGCGTTGTTTTTGGAGGGAACGAGCAGTACTTC. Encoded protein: CSVVFGGNEQYF.

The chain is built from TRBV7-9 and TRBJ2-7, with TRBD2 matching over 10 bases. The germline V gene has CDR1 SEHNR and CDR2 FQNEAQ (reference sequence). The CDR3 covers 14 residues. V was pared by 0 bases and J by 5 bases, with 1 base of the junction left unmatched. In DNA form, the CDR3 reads TGTGCCAGCAGCTTAGCGCTAGCGGGAGACGAGCAGTACTTC. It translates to CASSLALAGDEQYF.

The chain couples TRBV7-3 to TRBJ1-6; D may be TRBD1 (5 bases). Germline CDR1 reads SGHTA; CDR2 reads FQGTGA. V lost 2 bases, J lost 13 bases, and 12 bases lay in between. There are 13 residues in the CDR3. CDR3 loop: CASSLQAPGPLHF. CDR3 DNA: TGTGCCAGCAGCTTACAGGCTCCAGGGCCCCTCCACTTT.

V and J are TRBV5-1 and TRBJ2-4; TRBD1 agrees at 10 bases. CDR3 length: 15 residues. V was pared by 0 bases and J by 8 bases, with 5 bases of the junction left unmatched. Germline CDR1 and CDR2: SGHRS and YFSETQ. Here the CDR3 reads CASSLVGQGMHIQYF. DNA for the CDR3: TGCGCCAGCAGCTTGGTGGGACAGGGGATGCACATTCAGTACTTC.

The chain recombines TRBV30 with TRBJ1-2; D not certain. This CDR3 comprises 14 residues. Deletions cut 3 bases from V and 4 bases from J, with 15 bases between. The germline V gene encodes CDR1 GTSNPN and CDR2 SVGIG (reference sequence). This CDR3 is CAWSNLGRLYGYTF. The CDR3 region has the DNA TGTGCCTGGAGCAACCTCGGGAGACTCTATGGCTACACCTTC. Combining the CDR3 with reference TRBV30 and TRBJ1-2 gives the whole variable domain SQTIHQWPATLVQPVGSPLSLECTVEGTSNPNLYWYRQAAGRGLQLLFYSVGIGQISSEVPQNLSASRPQDRQFILSSKKLLLSDSGFYLCAWSNLGRLYGYTFGSGTRLTVV.

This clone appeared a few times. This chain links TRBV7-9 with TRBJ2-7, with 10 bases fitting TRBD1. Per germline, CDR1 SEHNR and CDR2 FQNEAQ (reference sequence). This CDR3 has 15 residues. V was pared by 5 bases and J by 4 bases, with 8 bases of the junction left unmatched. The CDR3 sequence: CASSPRDRGKYEQYF. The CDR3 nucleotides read TGTGCCAGCAGCCCAAGGGACAGGGGAAAATACGAGCAGTACTTC.

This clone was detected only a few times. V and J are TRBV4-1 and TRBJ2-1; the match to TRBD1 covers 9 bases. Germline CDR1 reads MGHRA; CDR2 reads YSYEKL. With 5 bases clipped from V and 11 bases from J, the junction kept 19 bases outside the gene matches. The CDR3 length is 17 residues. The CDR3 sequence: CASSSPRTGGPSRQQFF. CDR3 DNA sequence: TGCGCCAGCAGCAGTCCGAGAACAGGGGGCCCCTCCCGGCAGCAGTTCTTC.

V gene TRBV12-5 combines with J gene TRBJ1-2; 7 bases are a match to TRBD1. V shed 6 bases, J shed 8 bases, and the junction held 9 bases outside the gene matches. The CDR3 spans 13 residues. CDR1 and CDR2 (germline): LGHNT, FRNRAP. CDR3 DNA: TGTGCTAGTGGCCTAACGACAGGGCAAGGCTACACCTTC. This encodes CASGLTTGQGYTF.

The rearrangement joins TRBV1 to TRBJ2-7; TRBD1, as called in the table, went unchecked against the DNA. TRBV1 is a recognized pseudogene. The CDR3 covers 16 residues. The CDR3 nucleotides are TGCACCAGCAACCTAGGACAGGGCTCCGACTTGTACGAGCAGTACTTC. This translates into CTSNLGQGSDLYEQYF.

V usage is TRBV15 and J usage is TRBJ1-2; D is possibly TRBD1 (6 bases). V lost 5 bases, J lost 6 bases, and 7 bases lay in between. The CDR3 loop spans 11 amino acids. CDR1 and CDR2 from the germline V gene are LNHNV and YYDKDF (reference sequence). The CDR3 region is CATSPGDGYTF. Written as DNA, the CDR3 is TGTGCCACCAGCCCAGGGGATGGCTACACCTTC.

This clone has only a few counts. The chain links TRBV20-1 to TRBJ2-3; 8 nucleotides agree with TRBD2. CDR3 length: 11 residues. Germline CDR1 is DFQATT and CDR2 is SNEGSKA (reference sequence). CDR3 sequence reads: CTFTSGHTQYF. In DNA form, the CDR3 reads TGCACCTTTACTAGCGGCCATACGCAGTATTTT.